Following are 2 T cell receptor beta chains from one sample sequenced in a study of T cell repertoires in cytomegalovirus infection. TCRdb redid the calling of the reads with MiXCR, one entry per CDR3 protein. The sample contains some 97,000 distinct CDR3 sequences, less than 25% of which appear only once. The sequenced material came from CD8+ T cells from PBMCs. These receptors were obtained from a human donor in good health (CMV status not recorded). Some clones in this sample may be carry-over from other donors' samples.

This clonotype was seen a few times. The rearrangement joins TRBV20-1 to TRBJ2-7; 7 positions match TRBD1. The CDR3 extends over 15 amino acids. The germline CDR1 and CDR2 sequences are DFQATT and SNEGSKA (reference sequence). V gave up 0 bases and J gave up 0 bases; unmatched junction bases: 5. The CDR3 here is CSARDKDRSSYEQYF. The CDR3 DNA reads TGCAGTGCTAGAGATAAGGACAGGAGCTCCTACGAGCAGTACTTC.

This clonotype was found a few times. This chain uses TRBV6-5 with TRBJ1-4; D unclear. Per germline, CDR1 MNHEY and CDR2 SVGAGI. Trimming stripped 2 bases from V and 0 bases from J, with 13 bases between. This CDR3 has 17 amino acids. The CDR3 region has the DNA TGTGCCAGCAGTTACACCAGGCGGTCTGCAACTAATGAAAAACTGTTTTTT. This gives the protein CASSYTRRSATNEKLFF.